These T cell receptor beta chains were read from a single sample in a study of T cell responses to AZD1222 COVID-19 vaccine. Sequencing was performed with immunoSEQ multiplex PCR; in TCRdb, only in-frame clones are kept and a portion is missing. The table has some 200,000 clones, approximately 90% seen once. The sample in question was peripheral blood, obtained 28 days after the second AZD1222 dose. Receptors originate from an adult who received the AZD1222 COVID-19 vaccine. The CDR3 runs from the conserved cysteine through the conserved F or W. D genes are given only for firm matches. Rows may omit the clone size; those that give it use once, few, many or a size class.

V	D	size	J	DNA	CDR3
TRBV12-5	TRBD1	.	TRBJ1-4	TGTGCTAGTGGTTTGAGCAGGGGGCTTAATGAAAAACTGTTTTTT	CASGLSRGLNEKLFF
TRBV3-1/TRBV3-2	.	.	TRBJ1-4	TGTGCCAGCAGCCAATACGCCAACGCGGACAGACCGACTAATGAAAAACTGTTTTTT	CASSQYANADRPTNEKLFF
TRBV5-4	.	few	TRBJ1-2	TGTGCCAGCAGCCGCGACGGAGTGTATGGCTACACCTTC	CASSRDGVYGYTF
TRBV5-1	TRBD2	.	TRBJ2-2	TGCGCCAGCAGCCCACGACTAGCGGGGGTGAACACCGGGGAGCTGTTTTTT	CASSPRLAGVNTGELFF
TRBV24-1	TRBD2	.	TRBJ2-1	TGTGCCACCAGTGACCCTAGCGGGAGGGCTGGCAATGAGCAGTTCTTC	CATSDPSGRAGNEQFF
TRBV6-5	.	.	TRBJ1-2	TGTGCCAGCAGTTACAGGGGCACAGGCTACACCTTC	CASSYRGTGYTF
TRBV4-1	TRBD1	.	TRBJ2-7	TGCGCCAGCAGCCAAGTGGGGACAGGGAGCTCCTACGAGCAGTACTTC	CASSQVGTGSSYEQYF
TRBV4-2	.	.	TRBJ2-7	TGTGCCAGCAGCCAAGATATAGGGTCCTACGAGCAGTACTTC	CASSQDIGSYEQYF
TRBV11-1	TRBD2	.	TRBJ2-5	TGTGCCAGCAGCCCCGGGACTACCGCATGGGCCCAGTACTTC	CASSPGTTAWAQYF
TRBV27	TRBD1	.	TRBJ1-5	TGTGCCAGCAGTTCGAGGGACAGGGGTCAGCCCCAGCATTTT	CASSSRDRGQPQHF
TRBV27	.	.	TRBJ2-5	TGTGCCAGCAGTCGGGACACTCGTCAAGAGACCCAGTACTTC	CASSRDTRQETQYF
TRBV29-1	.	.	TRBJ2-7	TGCAGCGTTGAAGGTAGCTCCTACGAGCAGTACTTC	CSVEGSSYEQYF
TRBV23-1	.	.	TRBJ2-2	TGCGCCAGCAGTCAATCCCATGGAAAGGGGGACACCGGGGAGCTGTTTTTT	CASSQSHGKGDTGELFF
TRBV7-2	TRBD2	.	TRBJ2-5	TGTGCCAGCAGCTCGGGGACTAGCGGGTACCAAGAGACCCAGTACTTC	CASSSGTSGYQETQYF
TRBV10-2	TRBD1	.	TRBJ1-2	TGCGCCAGCAGTTTAGGACAGGGACAATCAGACTATGGCTACACCTTC	CASSLGQGQSDYGYTF
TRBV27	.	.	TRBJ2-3	TGTGCCAGCAGTTTATCCTGGGCGGAAGATACGCAGTATTTT	CASSLSWAEDTQYF
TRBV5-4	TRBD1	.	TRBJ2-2	TGTGCCAGCAGCTGGACGGGACAGGGCAACACCGGGGAGCTGTTTTTT	CASSWTGQGNTGELFF
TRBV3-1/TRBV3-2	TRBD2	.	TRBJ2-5	TGTGCCAGCAGCCTGCAGACTAGCTACCAAGAGACCCAGTACTTC	CASSLQTSYQETQYF
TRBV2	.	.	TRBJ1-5	TGTGCCAGCAGGGACGGGACCCGGGGGAATCAGCCCCAGCATTTT	CASRDGTRGNQPQHF
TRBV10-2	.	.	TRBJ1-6	TGCGCCAGCAATAGAAACCTAAATTCACCCCTCCACTTT	CASNRNLNSPLHF
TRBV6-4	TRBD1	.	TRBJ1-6	TGTGCCAGCAGTGAAGAGGGGGCAGGTTCACCCCTCCACTTT	CASSEEGAGSPLHF
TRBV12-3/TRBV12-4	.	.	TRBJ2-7	TGTGCCAGCACCGTAGACGGATCCTACGAGCAGTACTTC	CASTVDGSYEQYF
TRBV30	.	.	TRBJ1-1	TGTGCCTGGAACCACCCGAGTTTGGGCGCTGAAGCTTTCTTT	CAWNHPSLGAEAFF
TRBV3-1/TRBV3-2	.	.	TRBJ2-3	TGTGCCAGCAGCCAAGATTACGACACAGATACGCAGTATTTT	CASSQDYDTDTQYF
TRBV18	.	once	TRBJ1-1	TGTGCCAGCTCACCGGCTGTCGTGAACACTGAAGCTTTCTTT	CASSPAVVNTEAFF
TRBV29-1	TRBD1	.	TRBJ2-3	TGCAGCGCTGGACAGGGTTCCACAGATACGCAGTATTTT	CSAGQGSTDTQYF
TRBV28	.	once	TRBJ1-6	TGTGCCAGCAAAGGCAGAGCAAATTCACCCCTCCACTTT	CASKGRANSPLHF
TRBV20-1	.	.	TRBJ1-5	TGCAGTGCTAGTACGACTCCAGGGAGAACCAATCAGCCCCAGCATTTT	CSASTTPGRTNQPQHF
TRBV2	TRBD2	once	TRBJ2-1	TGTGCCAGCGAGGCCGGGACTAGCGGTTACAATGAGCAGTTCTTC	CASEAGTSGYNEQFF
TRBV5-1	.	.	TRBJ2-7	TGCGCCAGCAGCTTGGAAGGGCTAGGGATCGGCGAGCAGTACTTC	CASSLEGLGIGEQYF
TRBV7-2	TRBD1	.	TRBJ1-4	TGTGCCAGCAGCTCCCCCGGGACAGGGAATGAAAAACTGTTTTTT	CASSSPGTGNEKLFF
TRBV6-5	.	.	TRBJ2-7	TGTGCCAGCAGTCGAGGACTATCCTACGAGCAGTACTTC	CASSRGLSYEQYF
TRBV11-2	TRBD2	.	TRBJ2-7	TGTGCCAGCAGGAGGGAGGGTTGGGAGCAGTACTTC	CASRREGWEQYF
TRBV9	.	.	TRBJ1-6	TGTGCCAGCAGCGTGGGCCAACTTAATTCACCCCTCCACTTT	CASSVGQLNSPLHF
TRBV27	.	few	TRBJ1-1	TGTGCCAGCAGTCAAGGACGGCTGAACACTGAAGCTTTCTTT	CASSQGRLNTEAFF
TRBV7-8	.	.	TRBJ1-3	TGTGCCAGCAGCTCCTCCAGCGTTAACGGAAACACCATATATTTT	CASSSSSVNGNTIYF
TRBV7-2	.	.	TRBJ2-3	TGTGCCAGCAGCTCACATGCCTTCGGGGCCACCACAGATACGCAGTATTTT	CASSSHAFGATTDTQYF
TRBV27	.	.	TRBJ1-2	TGTGCCAGCAGTTTAGTACGGGCAGGAGCGGGGGGCTACACCTTC	CASSLVRAGAGGYTF
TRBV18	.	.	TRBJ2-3	TGTGCCAGCTCACGAAGGGGCACAGATACGCAGTATTTT	CASSRRGTDTQYF
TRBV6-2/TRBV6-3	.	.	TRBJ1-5	TGTGCCAGCAGTTACTCTGGGGAGCAGCCCCAGCATTTT	CASSYSGEQPQHF
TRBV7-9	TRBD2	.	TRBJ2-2	TGTGCCAGCAGCAGATCGGGAGGGCCTGACGGGGAGCTGTTTTTT	CASSRSGGPDGELFF
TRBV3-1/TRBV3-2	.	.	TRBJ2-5	TGTGCCAGCAGCCGCTTGGCCAGACCGGACGCGACCCAGTACTTC	CASSRLARPDATQYF
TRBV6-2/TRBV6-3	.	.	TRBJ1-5	TGTGCCAGCAGTATACAGGGATCTCAGCCCCAGCATTTT	CASSIQGSQPQHF
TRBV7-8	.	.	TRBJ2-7	TGTGCCAGCAGCCACCTATCCTACGAGCAGTACTTC	CASSHLSYEQYF
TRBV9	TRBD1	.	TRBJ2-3	TGTGCCAGCAGCGCGGACAGGGCTTTTTCGGATACGCAGTATTTT	CASSADRAFSDTQYF
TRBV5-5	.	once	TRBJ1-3	TGTGCCAGCAGCTGGGGGTTTGACCCGAGCTCTGGAAACACCATATATTTT	CASSWGFDPSSGNTIYF
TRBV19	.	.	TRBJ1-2	TGTGCCAGTAGTATAGCGGGACTCTTGAACTATGGCTACACCTTC	CASSIAGLLNYGYTF
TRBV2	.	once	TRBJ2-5	TGTGCCAGCAGAGGGCAGGGGATGGTGGAAGAGACCCAGTACTTC	CASRGQGMVEETQYF
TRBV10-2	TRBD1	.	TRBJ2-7	TGCGCCAGCAGTGTAGGGACAGGACGGTACGAGCAGTACTTC	CASSVGTGRYEQYF
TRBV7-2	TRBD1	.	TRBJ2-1	TGTGCCAGCAGCCACGGACAGGGTAGAAACAATGAGCAGTTCTTC	CASSHGQGRNNEQFF
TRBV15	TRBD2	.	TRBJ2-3	TGTGCCACCAGCAGAGGGACTAGGGTGGATACGCAGTATTTT	CATSRGTRVDTQYF
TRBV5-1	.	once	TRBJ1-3	TGCGCCAGCAGCTTGGGGCAGGTGAAAAACACCATATATTTT	CASSLGQVKNTIYF